The TCR beta chain under discussion was sequenced for a study of cytomegalovirus exposure and HLA in healthy donors. Between the trimmed V and J ends, which lost 4 bases and 7 bases, there was a span of 13 bases. Germline-derived CDR1 and CDR2 are SGHTA and FQGNSA. The CDR3 sequence is 14 residues long. Researchers ran the PCR with 60 Vbeta and 13 Jbeta primers. Clones were read by immunoSEQ multiplex PCR, and TCRdb kept only the in-frame ones, dropping some. The repertoire has just under 65,000 clones, about 80% of them found once; the top ten carry less than 5%. The chain employs TRBV7-2 and TRBJ1-4; D gene uncertain. The TCR originated in a woman in her twenties or thirties in good health and CMV-seronegative. The sample consisted of PBMCs. This chain's CDR3 is CASSSGGRPEKLFF. The DNA for the CDR3 is TGTGCCAGCAGCTCGGGAGGGAGGCCTGAAAAACTGTTTTTT.